This passage covers 8 T cell receptor beta chains from one sample sequenced in a study of vaccination effects on CD4 cells after COVID-19. These TCRs' antigens remain unknown. This table comes from immunoSEQ multiplex PCR, and its TCRdb copy is limited to in-frame clones, with some not included. Of under 85,000 clones listed, about 70% are singletons. The ViraFEST assay expanded antigen-specific CD4+ T cells with viral peptide pools before sequencing. When ten to eleven days of culture had elapsed, CD4+ T cells were isolated. Sequences were derived from CD4+ T cells from PBMCs cultured with HCoV-229E spike peptides, sampled before COVID-19 vaccination. These receptors all stem from a human donor who received a COVID-19 vaccine.

The J gene is TRBJ1-5, the V gene TRBV15; TRBD1 is a possible D gene (5 bases). The germline V gene encodes CDR1 LNHNV and CDR2 YYDKDF (reference sequence). The CDR3 sequence is 15 residues long. Trimming shortened V by 0 bases and J by 4 bases, and 10 bases separated the two germline ends. The CDR3 region is CATSRDVTANQPQHF. The CDR3 bases are TGTGCCACCAGCAGAGATGTGACAGCTAATCAGCCCCAGCATTTT.

V is TRBV5-1 and J is TRBJ1-6; 7 bases line up with TRBD1. The CDR3 extends over 15 amino acids. CDR1 SGHRS and CDR2 YFSETQ come from the germline V gene. V was clipped by 4 bases and J by 6 bases; unmatched bases: 7. The CDR3 nucleotides read TGCGCCAGCAGCATAGGGACAGTTCCTAATTCACCCCTCCACTTT. Amino acids: CASSIGTVPNSPLHF.

This sequence joins TRBV6-2 or TRBV6-3 and TRBJ2-3; 11 bases align to TRBD2. Germline V gives CDR1 MNHEY, CDR2 SVGEGT. The CDR3 sequence is 16 residues long. V dropped 4 bases and J dropped 5; count of bases not matched to a gene: 8. The CDR3 reads CASSLPSGGKGDTQYF. In nucleotides, the CDR3 is TGTGCCAGCAGTTTACCTAGCGGGGGGAAGGGAGATACGCAGTATTTT.

V usage is TRBV24-1 and J usage is TRBJ2-1; D unclear. Trimming shortened V by 1 base and J by 0 bases, and 12 bases separated the two germline ends. This CDR3 has 17 residues. From germline, CDR1 is KGHDR and CDR2 SFDVKD. CDR3 nucleotide sequence: TGTGCCACCAGTGATTTAAGAACACCGAGCTCCTACAATGAGCAGTTCTTC. Translating gives CATSDLRTPSSYNEQFF.

This clone turned up a few times. The CDR3 DNA follows: TGTGCCAGCTCACGGGGACAGAGCGGGGAGCTGTTTTTT. Amino acids: CASSRGQSGELFF. This rearrangement joins TRBV18 to TRBJ2-2, with 7 bases identical to TRBD1. CDR1 KGHSH and CDR2 LQKENI come from the germline V gene. The V gene end was trimmed by 4 bases and the J gene end by 7 bases; junction bases not matched to a gene: 3. The CDR3 sequence is 13 residues long. The full variable domain, rest sourced from reference TRBV18 and TRBJ2-2, is NAGVMQNPRHLVRRRGQEARLRCSPMKGHSHVYWYRQLPEEGLKFMVYLQKENIIDESGMPKERFSAEFPKEGPSILRIQQVVRGDSAAYFCASSRGQSGELFFGEGSRLTVL.

This chain links TRBV7-3 with TRBJ2-2; no definite D call. CDR3 size: 14 residues. Trimming stripped 3 bases from V and 0 bases from J, with 5 bases between. CDR1 and CDR2 (germline): SGHTA, FQGTGA. CDR3 loop: CASSFYTNTGELFF. The CDR3 DNA reads as TGTGCCAGCAGCTTCTATACGAACACCGGGGAGCTGTTTTTT.

This clone occurred once. This rearrangement joins TRBV7-2 to TRBJ1-1, with no clear D. V was trimmed by 0 bases and J by 0 bases, leaving 8 bases between them. There are 15 residues in the CDR3. Germline V lookup: CDR1 SGHTA, CDR2 FQGNSA. CDR3 DNA: TGTGCCAGCAGCTTAGCGGGGAGGCTGAACACTGAAGCTTTCTTT. Translating it yields CASSLAGRLNTEAFF.

This clone was detected a few times. CDR3 residues: CASSFEGWGYTF. For the CDR3, the DNA is TGTGCCAGCAGTTTCGAGGGATGGGGCTACACCTTC. This chain connects TRBV12-3 or TRBV12-4 to TRBJ1-2, with D unclear. This CDR3 is 12 amino acids long. V was cut by 3 bases and J by 8 bases, with 10 bases left in between.